These T cell receptor beta chains were read from a single sample in a study of blood T cell repertoires in COVID-19. The protocol was immunoSEQ multiplex PCR, while the TCRdb copy is restricted to in-frame clones and leaves out a portion. The sample shows 210,000 or so clones, 65% to 85% of them seen only once. Sequencing used peripheral blood. All receptors come from a man aged 50 or older with active or convalescent COVID-19. Both conserved end residues are part of each CDR3. Some rows have no size entry. The others give once, few or many, or a class for an expanded clone.

j_call	clone_size	v_call	cdr3_aa
TRBJ2-7	once	TRBV10-3	CAISGLTGGYEQYF
TRBJ2-3	NA	TRBV5-1	CASSLNPGTDTQYF
TRBJ1-2	NA	TRBV6-6	CASYPKAGGGYGYTF
TRBJ1-1	NA	TRBV25-1	CASSEQGLVTEAFF
TRBJ2-7	NA	TRBV6-2/TRBV6-3	CASSLSGTGYEQYF
TRBJ2-1	NA	TRBV5-1	CASSASVSGGTYNEQFF
TRBJ1-6	NA	TRBV6-2/TRBV6-3	CASSPRTGDSPLHF
TRBJ1-1	NA	TRBV15	CATNHPGNTEAFF
TRBJ1-4	few	TRBV27	CASSLSGPNEKLFF
TRBJ2-1	NA	TRBV5-1	CASSVTSGSMVEQFF
TRBJ2-2	NA	TRBV5-6	CASSLGGRELFF
TRBJ1-3	NA	TRBV27	CASSLGTGASGNTIYF
TRBJ1-4	NA	TRBV10-2	CASRQGSEKLFF
TRBJ1-1	NA	TRBV11-2	CASSKQGYRTEAFF
TRBJ2-2	NA	TRBV9	CASSSRAGTGELFF
TRBJ1-1	NA	TRBV5-8	CASSLEGQRAEAFF
TRBJ1-6	NA	TRBV4-1	CASSLQTGSSSYNSPLHF
TRBJ1-5	NA	TRBV27	CASSFLLGNQPQHF
TRBJ2-7	NA	TRBV9	CASSDPLAGGPKEQYF
TRBJ2-1	NA	TRBV4-1	CASSQGTSGSWAYNEQFF
TRBJ2-3	once	TRBV2	CASTWEGVAGGLTDTQYF
TRBJ2-7	NA	TRBV18	CASSPLGQYYEQYF
TRBJ2-6	NA	TRBV28	CASSSPGISGANVLTF
TRBJ2-2	NA	TRBV2	CASSKDTSGAGELFF
TRBJ2-3	NA	TRBV5-6	CASSLFGDRGTSTDTQYF
TRBJ2-5	NA	TRBV5-1	CASSLSGWGGQETQYF
TRBJ2-1	NA	TRBV10-3	CAISGRGSGPNNEQFF
TRBJ1-1	once	TRBV11-3	CASSLDRGTEAFF
TRBJ1-1	NA	TRBV12-3/TRBV12-4	CASRIGAAEAFF
TRBJ1-3	NA	TRBV7-2	CASIQTVSGNTIYF
TRBJ2-1	NA	TRBV19	CATRLALNDEQFF
TRBJ2-1	NA	TRBV18	CASSPPMGQNNEQFF
TRBJ1-2	NA	TRBV28	CASSPGGAYYGYTF
TRBJ1-1	NA	TRBV18	CASSQATPQTEAFF
TRBJ1-2	few	TRBV4-1	CASSQGQASGYTF
TRBJ2-7	NA	TRBV27	CASSARQDPEQYF
TRBJ1-2	NA	TRBV4-1	CASSLRQLTSNYGYTF
TRBJ1-2	NA	TRBV18	CASSPLPPPGGHGYTF
TRBJ1-4	NA	TRBV30	CAWSRRDRVNEKLFF
TRBJ1-1	NA	TRBV24-1	CATSRGTEAFF
TRBJ1-3	NA	TRBV28	CASSFTPGNTIYF
TRBJ1-2	NA	TRBV5-6	CASSLGQEHGYTF
TRBJ1-6	NA	TRBV28	CASSLGGGGSYNSPLHF